This is a list of T cell receptor beta chains from one sample in a study of cytomegalovirus exposure and HLA in healthy donors. Profiling relied on immunoSEQ multiplex PCR, and the TCRdb table lists in-frame clones only, not all of them. This sample's clone table lists approximately 190,000 clones. The sample was PBMCs. The receptors originated from a man aged 25 to 45 in good health and CMV-seronegative. The CDR3 runs from the conserved cysteine through the conserved F or W. The D gene is left open where the match is weak.

TRBD1 | TRBJ1-3 | TRBV10-1 | CASILQGANGNTIYF
TRBD2 | TRBJ2-1 | TRBV4-1 | CASSSRLLAGGGNEQFF
. | TRBJ1-5 | TRBV30 | CAWSGHSNQPQHF
. | TRBJ2-1 | TRBV6-5 | CASSQVGFSYNEQFF
. | TRBJ2-2 | TRBV7-2 | CASSLGSANTGELFF
TRBD1 | TRBJ2-7 | TRBV10-2 | CASSDLGTGVHEQYF
. | TRBJ1-5 | TRBV2 | CASSITEGPQHF
. | TRBJ1-2 | TRBV4-3 | CASSQVSPEYGYTF
. | TRBJ2-7 | TRBV27 | CASTPGSHQGSSYEQYF
. | TRBJ1-3 | TRBV6-1 | CASSVGQMSSGNTIYF
TRBD2 | TRBJ2-7 | TRBV4-1 | CASSRTGTSGSYEQYF